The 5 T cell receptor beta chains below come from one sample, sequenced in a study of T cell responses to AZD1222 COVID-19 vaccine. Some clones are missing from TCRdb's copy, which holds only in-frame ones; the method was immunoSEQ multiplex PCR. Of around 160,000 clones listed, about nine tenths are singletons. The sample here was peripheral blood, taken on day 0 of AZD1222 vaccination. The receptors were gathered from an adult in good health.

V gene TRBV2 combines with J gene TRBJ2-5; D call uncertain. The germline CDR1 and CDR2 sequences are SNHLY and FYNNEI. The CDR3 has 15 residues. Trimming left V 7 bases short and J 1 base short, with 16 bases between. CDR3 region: CASNFVSVPQETQYF. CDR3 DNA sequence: TGTGCCAGCAATTTCGTTTCCGTCCCCCAAGAGACCCAGTACTTC.

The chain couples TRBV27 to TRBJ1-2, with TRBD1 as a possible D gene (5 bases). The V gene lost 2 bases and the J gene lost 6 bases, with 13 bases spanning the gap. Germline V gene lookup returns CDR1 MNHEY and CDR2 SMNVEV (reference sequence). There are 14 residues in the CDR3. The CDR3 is CASSLLGGEDGYTF. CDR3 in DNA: TGTGCCAGCAGTTTACTCGGGGGGGAGGATGGCTACACCTTC.

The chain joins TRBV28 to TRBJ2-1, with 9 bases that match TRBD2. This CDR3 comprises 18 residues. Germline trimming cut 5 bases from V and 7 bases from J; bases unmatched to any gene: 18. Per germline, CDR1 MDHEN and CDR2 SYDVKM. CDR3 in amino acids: CASSLPASGKPLANEQFF. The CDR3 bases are TGTGCCAGCAGTCTTCCCGCTAGCGGGAAACCCCTTGCTAATGAGCAGTTCTTC. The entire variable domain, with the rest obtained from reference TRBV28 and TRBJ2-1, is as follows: DVKVTQSSRYLVKRTGEKVFLECVQDMDHENMFWYRQDPGLGLRLIYFSYDVKMKEKGDIPEGYSVSREKKERFSLILESASTNQTSMYLCASSLPASGKPLANEQFFGPGTRLTVL.

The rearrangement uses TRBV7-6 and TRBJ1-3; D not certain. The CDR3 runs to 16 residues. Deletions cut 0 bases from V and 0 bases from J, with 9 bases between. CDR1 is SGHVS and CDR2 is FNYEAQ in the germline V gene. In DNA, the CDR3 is TGTGCCAGCAGCTTAGCTGGCCGGGACTCTGGAAACACCATATATTTT. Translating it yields CASSLAGRDSGNTIYF.

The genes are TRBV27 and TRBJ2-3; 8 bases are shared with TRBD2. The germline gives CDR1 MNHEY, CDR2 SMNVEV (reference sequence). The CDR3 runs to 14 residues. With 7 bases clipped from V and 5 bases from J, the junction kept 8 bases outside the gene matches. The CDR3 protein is CASTSGLVKDTQYF. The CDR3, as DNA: TGTGCCAGCACTTCGGGACTAGTCAAAGATACGCAGTATTTT.